These 5 T cell receptor beta chains were sequenced from one sample in a study of T cells expressing NK-cell markers. TCRdb reprocessed the 5' RACE reads, with one entry per CDR3 protein and no DNA. This sample's clone table lists hundreds of thousands of distinct CDR3 sequences. The specimen sequenced was blood T cells: a sorted CD56 or NKG2C T cell subset, CD4+ or CD8+ T cells, or bulk PBMC T cells (not recorded which). The receptors shown here come from a woman between 18 and 69 years old in good health.

CDR3 sequence: CASSQRLTPPYEQYF. This chain links TRBV14 with TRBJ2-7; as DNA is missing, the TRBD2 call by TCRdb cannot be tested. CDR3 length: 15 residues. Germline CDR1 reads SGHDN; CDR2 reads FVKESK.

The V gene is TRBV27, the J gene TRBJ1-5; TCRdb indicates TRBD1, and absent DNA this call remains unverified. The length of the CDR3 is 13 residues. Germline CDR1 and CDR2: MNHEY and SMNVEV (reference sequence). This CDR3 reads CASRRTDNQPQHF.

The chain couples TRBV5-1 to TRBJ2-2; with no DNA, the TCRdb D assignment of TRBD2 cannot be verified. The CDR3 covers 15 residues. Germline loops: CDR1 SGHRS, CDR2 YFSETQ. This CDR3 reads CASSSLAGAVGELFF.

This rearrangement joins TRBV7-2 to TRBJ2-5; lacking DNA, the TRBD2 call made by TCRdb goes unchecked. Germline V gene lookup returns CDR1 SGHTA and CDR2 FQGNSA. The CDR3 loop spans 14 amino acids. Here the CDR3 reads CASGTTSGRGTQYF.

The chain is built from TRBV7-2 and TRBJ2-1; the TCRdb D gene call, TRBD1, has no DNA to confirm it. This CDR3 spans 15 amino acids. Germline V lookup: CDR1 SGHTA, CDR2 FQGNSA. The CDR3 sequence: CASSAGPGGYNEQFF.